This note documents a single TCR beta chain sequence. Its antigen is not known. The data are from a study of lymphopenia after photon versus proton radiotherapy. Findings of the study overall: Photon-treated patients lost naive T cells and TCR diversity; proton-treated stayed stable. Survival link was tested only in deceased patients; proton benefit remains a possibility.

This CDR3 has 14 residues. Germline V gene lookup returns CDR1 MNHEY and CDR2 SMNVEV (reference sequence). The V end lost 6 bases, the J end lost 5 bases, and 16 bases lay between the germline ends. The data were produced by immunoSEQ multiplex PCR, yet TCRdb's version contains in-frame clones alone and is incomplete. Of tens of thousands of clones listed, under 95% are singletons. This chain links TRBV27 with TRBJ1-1, with unresolved D. The source of this sequence is a woman aged 40 to 50 with cholangiocarcinoma. The specimen was peripheral blood, collected from a patient treated with photon-based radiotherapy. CDR3 sequence (DNA): TGTGCCAGCAGCGACTCCCTTAAGGGAACTGAAGCTTTCTTT. It yields the protein CASSDSLKGTEAFF.